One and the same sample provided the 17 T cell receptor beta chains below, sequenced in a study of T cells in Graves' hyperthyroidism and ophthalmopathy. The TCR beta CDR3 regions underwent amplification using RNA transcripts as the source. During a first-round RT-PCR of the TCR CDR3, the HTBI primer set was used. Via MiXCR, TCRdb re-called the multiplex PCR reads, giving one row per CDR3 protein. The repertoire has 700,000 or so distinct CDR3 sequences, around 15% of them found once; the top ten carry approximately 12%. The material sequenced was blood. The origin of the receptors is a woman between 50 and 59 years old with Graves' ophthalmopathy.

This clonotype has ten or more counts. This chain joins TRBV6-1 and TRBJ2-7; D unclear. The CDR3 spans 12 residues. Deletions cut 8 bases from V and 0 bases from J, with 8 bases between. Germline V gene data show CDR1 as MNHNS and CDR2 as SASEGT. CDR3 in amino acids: CASSTPSYEQYF. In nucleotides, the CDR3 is TGTGCCAGCTCTACTCCCTCCTACGAGCAGTACTTC.

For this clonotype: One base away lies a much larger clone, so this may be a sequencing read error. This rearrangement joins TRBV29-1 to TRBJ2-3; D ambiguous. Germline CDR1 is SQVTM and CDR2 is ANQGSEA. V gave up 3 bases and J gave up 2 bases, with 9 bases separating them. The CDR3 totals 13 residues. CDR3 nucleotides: TGCAGCGTTGATTTGATAGCCACAGATACGCAGTATTTT. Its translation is CSVDLIATDTQYF.

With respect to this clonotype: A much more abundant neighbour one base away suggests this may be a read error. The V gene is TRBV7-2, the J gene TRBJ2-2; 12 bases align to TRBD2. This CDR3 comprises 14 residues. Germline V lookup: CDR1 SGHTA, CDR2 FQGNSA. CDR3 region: CAGSYGLAGLGLFF. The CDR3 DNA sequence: TGTGCCGGCAGCTACGGACTAGCGGGATTAGGGCTGTTTTTT.

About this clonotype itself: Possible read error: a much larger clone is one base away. The CDR3 DNA reads TGTGCCACCACCAATACACTGAACACTGAAGTTTTCTTT. Translating it yields CATTNTLNTEVFF. The chain has TRBV24-1 and TRBJ1-1; no clear D. The CDR3 is 13 residues long. Per germline, CDR1 KGHDR and CDR2 SFDVKD.

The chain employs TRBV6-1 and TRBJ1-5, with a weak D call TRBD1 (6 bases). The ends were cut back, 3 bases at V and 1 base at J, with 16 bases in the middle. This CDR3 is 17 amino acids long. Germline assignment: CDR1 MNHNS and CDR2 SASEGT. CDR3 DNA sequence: TGTGCCAGCAGTGATTACAGGACAGTCAGGAGCAATCAGCCCCAGCATTTT. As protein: CASSDYRTVRSNQPQHF.

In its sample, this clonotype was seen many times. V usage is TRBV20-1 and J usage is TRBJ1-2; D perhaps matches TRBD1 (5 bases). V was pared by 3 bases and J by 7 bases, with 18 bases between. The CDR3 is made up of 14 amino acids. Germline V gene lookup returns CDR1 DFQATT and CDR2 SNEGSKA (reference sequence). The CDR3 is CSASVAGRSVGYTF. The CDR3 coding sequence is TGCAGTGCTAGCGTCGCGGGGCGATCCGTTGGCTACACCTTC.

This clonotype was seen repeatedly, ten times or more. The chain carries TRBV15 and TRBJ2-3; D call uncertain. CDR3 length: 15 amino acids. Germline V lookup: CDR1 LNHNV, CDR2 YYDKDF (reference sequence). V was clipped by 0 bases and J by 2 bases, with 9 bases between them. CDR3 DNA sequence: TGTGCCACCAGCAGAGATTTTGGGCTCACAGATACGCAGTATTTT. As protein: CATSRDFGLTDTQYF.

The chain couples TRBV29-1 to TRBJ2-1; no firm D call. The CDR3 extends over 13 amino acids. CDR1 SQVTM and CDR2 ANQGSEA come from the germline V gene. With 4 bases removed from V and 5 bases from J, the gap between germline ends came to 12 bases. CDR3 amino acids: CSVAFTWDNEQFF. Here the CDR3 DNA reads TGCAGCGTTGCCTTCACCTGGGACAATGAGCAGTTCTTC.

Here the CDR3 reads CAISAYGENTGELFF. For the CDR3, the DNA is TGTGCCATCAGTGCCTACGGCGAGAACACCGGGGAGCTGTTTTTT. V usage is TRBV10-3 and J usage is TRBJ2-2, with D hard to call. CDR1 is ENHRY and CDR2 is SYGVKD in the germline V gene. This CDR3 contains 15 residues. Trimming left V 4 bases short and J 1 base short, with 10 bases between.

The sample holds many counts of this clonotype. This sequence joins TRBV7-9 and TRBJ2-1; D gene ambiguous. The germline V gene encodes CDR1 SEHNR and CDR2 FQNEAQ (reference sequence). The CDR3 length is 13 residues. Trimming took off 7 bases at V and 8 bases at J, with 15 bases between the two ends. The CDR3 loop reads CASIARDGDEQFF. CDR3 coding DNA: TGTGCCAGCATCGCAAGGGATGGCGATGAGCAGTTCTTC. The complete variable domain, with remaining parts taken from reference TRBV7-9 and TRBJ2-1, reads DTGVSQNPRHKITKRGQNVTFRCDPISEHNRLYWYRQTLGQGPEFLTYFQNEAQLEKSRLLSDRFSAERPKGSFSTLEIQRTEQGDSAMYLCASIARDGDEQFFGPGTRLTVL.

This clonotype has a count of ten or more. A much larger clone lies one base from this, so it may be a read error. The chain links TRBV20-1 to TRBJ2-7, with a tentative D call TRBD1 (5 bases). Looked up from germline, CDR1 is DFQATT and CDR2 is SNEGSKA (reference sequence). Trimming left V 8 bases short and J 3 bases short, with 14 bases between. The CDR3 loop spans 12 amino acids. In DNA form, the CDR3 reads TGCAGTTCGAATTTAGGGGACTACGAGCAGTACTTC. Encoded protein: CSSNLGDYEQYF.

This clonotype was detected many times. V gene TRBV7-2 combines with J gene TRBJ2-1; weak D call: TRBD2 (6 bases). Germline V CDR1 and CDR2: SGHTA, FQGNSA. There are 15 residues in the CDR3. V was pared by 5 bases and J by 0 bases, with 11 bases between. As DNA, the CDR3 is TGTGCCAGCAGCCCTCTAGCGAGCTCCTACAATGAGCAGTTCTTC. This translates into CASSPLASSYNEQFF.

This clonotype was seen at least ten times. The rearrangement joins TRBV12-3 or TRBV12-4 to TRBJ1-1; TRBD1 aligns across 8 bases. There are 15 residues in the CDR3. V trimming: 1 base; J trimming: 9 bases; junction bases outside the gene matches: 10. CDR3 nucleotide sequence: TGTGCCAGCAGTTTAGGACAGGGGCAGTCGAAGAAAGCTTTCTTT. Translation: CASSLGQGQSKKAFF.

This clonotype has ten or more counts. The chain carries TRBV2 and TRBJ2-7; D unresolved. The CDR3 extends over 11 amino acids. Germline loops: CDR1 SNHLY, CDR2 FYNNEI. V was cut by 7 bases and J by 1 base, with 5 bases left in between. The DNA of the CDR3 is TGTGCCAGCACGAAGTCCTACGAGCAGTACTTC. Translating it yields CASTKSYEQYF. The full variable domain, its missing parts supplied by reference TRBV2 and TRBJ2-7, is EPEVTQTPSHQVTQMGQEVILRCVPISNHLYFYWYRQILGQKVEFLVSFYNNEISEKSEIFDDQFSVERPDGSNFTLKIRSTKLEDSAMYFCASTKSYEQYFGPGTRLTVT.

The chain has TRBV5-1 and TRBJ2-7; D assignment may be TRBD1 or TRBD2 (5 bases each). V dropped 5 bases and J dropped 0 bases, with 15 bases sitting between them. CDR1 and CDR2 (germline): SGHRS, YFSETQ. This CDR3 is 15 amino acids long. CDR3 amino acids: CASRTGTMSSYEQYF. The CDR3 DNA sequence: TGCGCCAGCAGGACCGGGACCATGAGCTCCTACGAGCAGTACTTC.

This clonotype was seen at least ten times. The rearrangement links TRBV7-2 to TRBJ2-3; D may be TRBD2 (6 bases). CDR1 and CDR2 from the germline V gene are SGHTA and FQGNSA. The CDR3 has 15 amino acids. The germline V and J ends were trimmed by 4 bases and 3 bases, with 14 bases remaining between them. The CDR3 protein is CASSSSVLGTDTQYF. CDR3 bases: TGTGCCAGCAGCTCTAGCGTTTTAGGGACAGATACGCAGTATTTT.

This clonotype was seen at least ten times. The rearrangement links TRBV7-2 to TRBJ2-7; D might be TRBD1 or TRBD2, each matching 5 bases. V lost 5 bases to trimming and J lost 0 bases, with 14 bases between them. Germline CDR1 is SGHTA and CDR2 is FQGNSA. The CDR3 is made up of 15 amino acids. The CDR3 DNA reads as TGTGCCAGCAGCGCGATCCTGAGGGGCTCCTACGAGCAGTACTTC. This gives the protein CASSAILRGSYEQYF.